This TCR beta chain was sequenced during a study of shared clonotypes between healthy human individuals. Study overall: CD4 naive and CD4 memory each took three plates per donor, while CD8 naive took two and CD8 memory one.

The CDR3 extends over 13 amino acids. CDR1 and CDR2 from the germline V gene are MNHEY and SVGAGI. The V end was cut by 6 bases, the J end by 6 bases, with 12 bases between. Sequenced by immunoSEQ multiplex PCR; TCRdb stores in-frame clones only, minus some. There are about 1,900,000 clones in the sample; about 95% occur only once, and under 1.5% lies in the top ten. CD45RO-negative CD8 cells positively selected for CCR7 made up the naive population, which excluded terminally differentiated effector memory CD45RA+ cells. The V gene is TRBV6-5, the J gene TRBJ1-5, with D uncertain. This sequence originates from a man aged 18 to 30 in good health. Input material: naive CD8+ T cells sorted from blood. For the CDR3, the DNA is TGTGCCAGCAGCGTCGCGGGGTTTCAGCCCCAGCATTTT. This encodes CASSVAGFQPQHF.